This T cell receptor (beta chain) was sequenced for a study of blood T cell repertoires in COVID-19. Generated by immunoSEQ multiplex PCR, the TCRdb table keeps only in-frame clones and is missing some. The table includes tens of thousands of clones, roughly 89% detected once. Material for sequencing was peripheral blood. This TCR came from a woman older than 75 with acute or convalescent COVID-19.

The CDR3 is CASRLGILAGEGETQYF. Here the CDR3 DNA reads TGTGCCAGCAGACTGGGGATTCTAGCGGGGGAGGGGGAGACCCAGTACTTC. V gene TRBV2 combines with J gene TRBJ2-5; 10 bases are a match to TRBD2. V was clipped by 6 bases and J by 5 bases; unmatched bases: 15. This CDR3 has 17 residues. The germline V gene encodes CDR1 SNHLY and CDR2 FYNNEI.